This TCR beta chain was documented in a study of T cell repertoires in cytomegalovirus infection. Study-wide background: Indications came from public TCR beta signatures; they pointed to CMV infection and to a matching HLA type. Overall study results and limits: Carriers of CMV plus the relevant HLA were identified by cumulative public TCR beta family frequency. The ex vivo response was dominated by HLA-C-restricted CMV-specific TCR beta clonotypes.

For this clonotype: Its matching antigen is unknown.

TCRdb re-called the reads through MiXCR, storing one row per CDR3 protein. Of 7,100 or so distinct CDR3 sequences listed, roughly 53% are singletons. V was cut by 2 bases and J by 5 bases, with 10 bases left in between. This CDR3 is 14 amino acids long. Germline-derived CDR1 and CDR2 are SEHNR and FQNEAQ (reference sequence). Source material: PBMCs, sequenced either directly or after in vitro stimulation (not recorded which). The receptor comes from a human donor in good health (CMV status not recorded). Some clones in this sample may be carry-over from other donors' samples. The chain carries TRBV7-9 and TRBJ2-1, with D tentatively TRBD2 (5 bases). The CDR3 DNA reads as TGTGCCAGCAGCTTAAGTGTCGGGGACAATGAGCAGTTCTTC. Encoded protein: CASSLSVGDNEQFF.